Presented here are 9 T cell receptor beta chains from one specimen sequenced in a study of regulatory T cells in long-lasting Graves disease. In building TCR beta libraries, iRepertoire HTBI primers were used together with Arm-PCR of CDR3 regions. TCRdb used MiXCR to reprocess the multiplex PCR reads, holding one entry per CDR3 protein. The sample holds 500,000 or so distinct CDR3 sequences, 13% to 15% seen once. Sample time point: newly diagnosed GD, antithyroid drugs for less than 3 months. Extracted PBMC RNA gave rise to the TCR library. The data were also submitted as part of a second study, on T cells in Graves' hyperthyroidism and ophthalmopathy.

The sequenced sample was peripheral blood mononuclear cells (PBMCs), obtained at new diagnosis, from a patient treated with antithyroid drugs. The source is a woman between 50 and 59 years old with Graves disease.

This clonotype was observed many times. The chain combines TRBV6-1 with TRBJ1-2; possible D gene TRBD1, 5 bases. V lost 5 bases and J 8 bases, leaving 27 bases between the germline ends. This CDR3 has 17 amino acids. Germline CDR1 is MNHNS and CDR2 is SASEGT. The CDR3 loop reads CASSSPHRLAGAKGYTF. The CDR3 coding sequence is TGTGCCAGCAGTAGCCCTCACAGGCTGGCGGGCGCAAAGGGCTACACCTTC.

This clonotype was found many times. The chain employs TRBV12-3 or TRBV12-4 and TRBJ1-1, with TRBD1 matching over 9 bases. CDR3 size: 15 residues. V gave up 5 bases and J gave up 7 bases; unmatched junction bases: 11. The CDR3 sequence is CASSVSGTGPDEAFF. As DNA, the CDR3 is TGTGCCAGCAGTGTATCCGGGACAGGGCCAGATGAAGCTTTCTTT.

This clonotype was picked up many times. The chain uses TRBV7-9 and TRBJ1-1; 7 nucleotides line up with TRBD1. The J segment lost 8 bases and the V segment lost 6 bases, leaving 9 bases of the junction unmatched. This CDR3 contains 13 residues. The germline V gene has CDR1 SEHNR and CDR2 FQNEAQ (reference sequence). CDR3: CASSGTANSEAFF. In DNA, the CDR3 is TGTGCCAGCAGTGGGACAGCCAATTCAGAAGCTTTCTTT.

CDR3 region: CASSHLEGANEQFF. The CDR3 nucleotides are TGTGCCAGCAGCCACCTGGAAGGGGCCAATGAGCAGTTCTTC. The V call is TRBV28, the J call TRBJ2-1, with a tentative D call TRBD1 (5 bases). Looked up from germline, CDR1 is MDHEN and CDR2 is SYDVKM. V lost 6 bases and J 6 bases, leaving 15 bases between the germline ends. The CDR3 contains 14 residues.

This clonotype has ten or more counts. The gene calls are TRBV27 and TRBJ2-1, with D tentatively TRBD1 (6 bases). Per germline, CDR1 MNHEY and CDR2 SMNVEV (reference sequence). The CDR3 is 14 residues long. V was pared by 5 bases and J by 6 bases, with 14 bases between. Written as DNA, the CDR3 is TGTGCCAGCAGTCCGGGGCTCAGGGGCAATGAGCAGTTCTTC. It codes for CASSPGLRGNEQFF.

This clonotype was found many times. This chain links TRBV7-9 with TRBJ2-3; D unclear. Germline CDR1 and CDR2: SEHNR and FQNEAQ (reference sequence). The CDR3 spans 14 residues. V lost 5 bases, J lost 1 base, and 10 bases lay in between. CDR3 residues: CASSLNAGTDTQYF. The DNA of the CDR3 is TGTGCCAGCAGCCTCAACGCAGGCACAGATACGCAGTATTTT.

The chain joins TRBV5-1 to TRBJ1-6; 7 nucleotides align to TRBD1. CDR1 is SGHRS and CDR2 is YFSETQ in the germline V gene. Germline trimming cut 0 bases from V and 2 bases from J; bases unmatched to any gene: 5. CDR3 length equals 17 residues. CDR3 bases: TGCGCCAGCAGCTTGGGGGTAACAGGGGCCTATAATTCACCCCTCCACTTT. Its translation: CASSLGVTGAYNSPLHF. Using reference TRBV5-1 and TRBJ1-6 for the parts outside the CDR3, the full variable domain is KAGVTQTPRYLIKTRGQQVTLSCSPISGHRSVSWYQQTPGQGLQFLFEYFSETQRNKGNFPGRFSGRQFSNSRSEMNVSTLELGDSALYLCASSLGVTGAYNSPLHFGNGTRLTVT.

V usage is TRBV2 and J usage is TRBJ1-4, with 8 bases identical to TRBD1. CDR3 length equals 14 residues. The V gene end was trimmed by 3 bases and the J gene end by 4 bases; junction bases not matched to a gene: 1. CDR1 is SNHLY and CDR2 is FYNNEI in the germline V gene. The CDR3 region has the DNA TGTGCCAGCAGTGATACAGGGGGTAATGAAAAACTGTTTTTT. As protein: CASSDTGGNEKLFF.

The chain carries TRBV30 and TRBJ1-5; D may be TRBD1 (5 bases). CDR3 length equals 14 residues. With 5 bases removed from V and 4 bases from J, the gap between germline ends came to 15 bases. Per germline, CDR1 GTSNPN and CDR2 SVGIG (reference sequence). CDR3 nucleotide sequence: TGTGCCTGGCCCGGGGTGGGGGGGAATCAGCCCCAGCATTTT. It yields the protein CAWPGVGGNQPQHF.